The 19 T cell receptor beta chains presented below share a single source sample, sequenced in a study of T cells after yellow fever vaccination. A single record per CDR3 protein comes from TCRdb applying MiXCR to the 5' RACE reads. The table has under 300,000 distinct CDR3 sequences, less than 7.5% seen once. Here the sequenced sample was CD4+ T cells sorted from PBMCs, taken on the day of the yellow fever booster vaccination. Receptor source: a man aged 30 to 39 who received the YFV17D yellow fever vaccine.

This chain uses TRBV18 with TRBJ2-1; the match to TRBD2 covers 8 bases. The CDR3 runs 15 residues. The germline gives CDR1 KGHSH, CDR2 LQKENI. The ends lost 3 bases at V and 4 bases at J; junction bases unmatched: 5. CDR3 nucleotide sequence: TGTGCCAGCTCACCTAGACTAGCGCCTTACAATGAGCAGTTCTTC. It codes for CASSPRLAPYNEQFF.

At least ten counts were recorded for this clonotype. The genes are TRBV6-2 or TRBV6-3 and TRBJ2-1, with 9 bases fitting TRBD1. The CDR3 is 14 residues long. Germline-derived CDR1 and CDR2 are MNHEY and SVGEGT. V lost 6 bases to trimming and J lost 6 bases; unmatched junction nucleotides: 6. CDR3 residues: CASSNPTGGNEQFF. The CDR3 DNA reads as TGTGCCAGCAGCAATCCGACAGGGGGCAATGAGCAGTTCTTC.

This clonotype was detected only a few times. The chain combines TRBV2 with TRBJ2-3, with D perhaps TRBD2 (6 bases). Germline CDR1 reads SNHLY; CDR2 reads FYNNEI. Trimming left V 2 bases short and J 4 bases short, with 13 bases between. CDR3 length: 15 residues. The CDR3, as DNA: TGTGCCAGCAGTGAATCGGGGGTAGCGGCAGATACGCAGTATTTT. Its translation: CASSESGVAADTQYF.

This clonotype has just a few counts. This chain uses TRBV4-3 with TRBJ2-7, with 10 bases aligning to TRBD2. Germline lookup yields CDR1 LGHNA and CDR2 YSLEER. The length of the CDR3 is 16 residues. V gave up 1 base and J gave up 6 bases; unmatched junction bases: 9. The CDR3 loop reads CASSQARTSGRPEQYF. DNA for the CDR3: TGCGCCAGCAGCCAAGCCCGGACTAGCGGTCGCCCCGAGCAGTACTTC.

The chain combines TRBV5-5 with TRBJ2-2; D may be TRBD2 (5 bases). CDR3 size: 16 residues. Between the trimmed V and J ends, which lost 2 bases and 1 base, there was a span of 12 bases. Germline V gene data show CDR1 as SGHKS and CDR2 as YYEKEE (reference sequence). The CDR3 here is CASSLGLALNTGELFF. The CDR3 DNA reads TGTGCCAGCAGCTTAGGGCTAGCCTTGAACACCGGGGAGCTGTTTTTT.

The chain joins TRBV7-3 to TRBJ2-1, with 10 bases lining up with TRBD2. CDR1 is SGHTA, CDR2 FQGTGA, per germline. Trimming cost V 4 bases and J 1 base; bases outside gene matches: 4. The CDR3 consists of 16 residues. The CDR3 nucleotides read TGTGCCAGCAGCTCTCCGACTAGCGGGTCCTACAATGAGCAGTTCTTC. Its translation: CASSSPTSGSYNEQFF.

This clonotype came up many times. The genes are TRBV20-1 and TRBJ2-2; no definite D call. V lost 3 bases to trimming and J lost 1 base, with 9 bases between them. Germline V gives CDR1 DFQATT, CDR2 SNEGSKA (reference sequence). CDR3 size: 14 residues. CDR3 in DNA: TGCAGTGCTAGTTCCATGGAGAACACCGGGGAGCTGTTTTTT. Its protein is CSASSMENTGELFF.

This clonotype was seen repeatedly, ten times or more. J is TRBJ2-4 and V is TRBV11-2; D ambiguous. The ends were cut back, 3 bases at V and 0 bases at J, with 6 bases in the middle. The germline V gene has CDR1 SGHAT and CDR2 FQNNGV. The CDR3 is 14 amino acids. CDR3 residues: CASSFWLAKNIQYF. CDR3 sequence (DNA): TGTGCCAGCAGCTTCTGGCTAGCCAAAAACATTCAGTACTTC.

This clonotype has a handful of counts. The genes are TRBV20-1 and TRBJ2-6; 10 nucleotides match TRBD1. The CDR3 runs to 16 residues. CDR1 is DFQATT and CDR2 is SNEGSKA in the germline V gene (reference sequence). V gave up 6 bases and J gave up 0 bases; unmatched junction bases: 5. CDR3 region: CSAGTGESSGANVLTF. The CDR3 DNA is TGCAGTGCCGGGACAGGGGAGAGCTCTGGGGCCAACGTCCTGACTTTC.

This clonotype was picked up many times. V and J are TRBV3-1 and TRBJ1-2; D unclear. Germline V gene sequence: CDR1 LGHDT, CDR2 YNNKEL (reference sequence). There are 16 residues in the CDR3. The V end was cut by 0 bases, the J end by 7 bases, with 18 bases between. DNA of the CDR3: TGTGCCAGCAGCCAAGACAGCCTACAACTCGACGGTGGCTACACCTTC. Amino acid sequence: CASSQDSLQLDGGYTF.

This clonotype was counted a few times. V usage is TRBV7-3 and J usage is TRBJ2-1, with TRBD2 identical over 8 bases. The CDR3 length is 16 residues. J was trimmed by 5 bases and V by 2 bases; bases with no gene match: 8. Looked up from germline, CDR1 is SGHTA and CDR2 is FQGTGA. This CDR3 reads CASSLGSRTSNNEQFF. CDR3 DNA: TGTGCCAGCAGCTTAGGGTCGCGGACTAGCAACAATGAGCAGTTCTTC.

The table lists this clonotype with a few counts. This chain links TRBV20-1 with TRBJ2-7; D may match TRBD1 or TRBD2 (6 bases each). Germline-derived CDR1 and CDR2 are DFQATT and SNEGSKA (reference sequence). The CDR3 loop spans 14 amino acids. Trimming removed 6 bases from V and 5 bases from J, with 20 bases in between. CDR3 loop: CSAKRQEGWNEQYF. CDR3 in DNA: TGCAGTGCCAAACGACAGGAGGGATGGAACGAGCAGTACTTC.

The CDR3 DNA follows: TGTGCCAGCTCACCGCCGGGACAGGTGCAGGAGACCCAGTACTTC. Translating it yields CASSPPGQVQETQYF. The chain uses TRBV18 and TRBJ2-5; 8 nucleotides align to TRBD1. The V and J ends lost 3 bases and 5 bases, in that order; junction bases with no gene match: 8. This CDR3 spans 15 amino acids. Germline V lookup: CDR1 KGHSH, CDR2 LQKENI.

The V call is TRBV6-2 or TRBV6-3, the J call TRBJ2-7; 8 bases agree with TRBD1. The CDR3 has 17 amino acids. CDR1 is MNHEY and CDR2 is SVGEGT in the germline V gene. The trim removed 3 bases at V and 3 bases at J, leaving 13 bases unmatched. CDR3 region: CASSYSSRDRFFYEQYF. CDR3 DNA sequence: TGTGCCAGCAGTTATTCGTCGCGGGACAGGTTTTTCTACGAGCAGTACTTC.

This chain uses TRBV19 with TRBJ2-2; D gene ambiguous. CDR3 length equals 13 residues. CDR1 and CDR2 from the germline V gene are LNHDA and SQIVND (reference sequence). Trimming shortened V by 6 bases and J by 0 bases, and 5 bases separated the two germline ends. CDR3 bases: TGTGCCAGTAGGCCGGCGAACACCGGGGAGCTGTTTTTT. Amino acid sequence: CASRPANTGELFF.

This clonotype was counted ten times or more. Written as DNA, the CDR3 is TGCAGCGTTGAAGCTAGCGGTTACTACAATGAGCAGTTCTTC. Protein sequence: CSVEASGYYNEQFF. The V gene is TRBV29-1, the J gene TRBJ2-1, with 7 bases aligning to TRBD2. Per the germline V gene, CDR1 is SQVTM and CDR2 is ANQGSEA. Unmatched junction bases numbered 3, after V lost 1 base and J lost 3 bases. CDR3 length equals 14 residues.

With regard to this clonotype: This may arise from a read error, as a much more abundant clone is one base away. The chain employs TRBV7-8 and TRBJ2-5; 9 positions match TRBD2. J was trimmed by 5 bases and V by 1 base; bases with no gene match: 8. CDR1 is SGHVS, CDR2 FQNEAQ, per germline. The CDR3 totals 16 residues. The CDR3 spells CASSLVLAGLCETQYF. DNA for the CDR3: TGTGCCAGCAGCTTAGTCCTAGCGGGATTATGTGAGACCCAGTACTTC. The complete variable domain, with remaining parts taken from reference TRBV7-8 and TRBJ2-5, reads GAGVSQSPRYKVAKRGQDVALRCDPISGHVSLFWYQQALGQGPEFLTYFQNEAQLDKSGLPSDRFFAERPEGSVSTLKIQRTQQEDSAVYLCASSLVLAGLCETQYFGPGTRLLVL.

The chain employs TRBV5-4 and TRBJ2-6; no firm D call. The CDR3 has 14 amino acids. V was cut by 5 bases and J by 2 bases, with 8 bases left in between. CDR1 is SGHNT, CDR2 YYREEE, per germline (reference sequence). The CDR3 sequence is CASSRGAGANVLTF. CDR3 in DNA: TGTGCCAGCAGTCGTGGGGCTGGGGCCAACGTCCTGACTTTC.

The chain carries TRBV18 and TRBJ1-4, with no clear D. V was trimmed by 5 bases and J by 3 bases, leaving 13 bases between them. The CDR3 is made up of 15 amino acids. Per the germline V gene, CDR1 is KGHSH and CDR2 is LQKENI. For the CDR3, the DNA is TGTGCCAGCTCAGCCGGTGGGGTGGCTAATGAAAAACTGTTTTTT. Its protein is CASSAGGVANEKLFF.